This T cell receptor beta chain is from a study of shared clonotypes between healthy human individuals (dated by TCRdb to 2020 to 2022). For context, the study as a whole: A couple of women and a few men aged 18 to 49 years were included in the cohort. Between about 0.85 and 9.5 billion PBMCs per donor were obtained by leukapheresis. For each donor, CD4 naive and CD4 memory were each given three plates, CD8 naive was given two plates, and CD8 memory was given one plate. Libraries were prepared and TCR repertoires were sequenced by different laboratories using diverse techniques, in order to increase sequencing depth and limit assay-specific biases. To estimate repertoire size and how much clonotype sharing occurs between individuals, the study deeply sequenced the blood TCR repertoires of several healthy adults. General findings and caveats noted by the study authors: Compared with non-shared clonotypes, the clonotypes found in all four sorted-subset donors had higher generation probabilities. Sampling was restricted to blood, and TCR repertoires in tissues likely differ from the TCR repertoires found in blood. Pairwise subsampling led to the expectation that sequencing depth would affect the degree of clonotype sharing among donors. Around 5% of naive CD4, roughly 3.6% of naive CD8, 2.3% of memory CD4, and more than 0.35% of memory CD8 clonotypes were shared across a few donors. Larger estimated clonotype richness was generally found for naive subsets than for memory subsets. Incomplete sequencing was indicated by rarefaction of sorted-subset datasets, despite the large sequencing depth. Because the study included only a small number of donors, the genetic and exposure-history diversity represented was limited.

Comments on this clone: The target of this receptor is not known. Per-nucleotide qualities are absent, and no much larger clonotype sits a single base away.

The cysteine opens and the phenylalanine closes a CDR3 of 13 amino acids. Only the CDR3 part of the read is kept: 39 bases, read in frame from the first base. V loses 6 bases at its end and J loses 8 bases; junction bases beyond the gene matches: 6. CDR1 and CDR2 (SEHNR, FQNEAQ) derive from the germline V gene (reference sequence). Using the deep immunoSEQ assay, multiplex PCR amplified TCR CDR3 regions from genomic DNA. For each cell subset, the extracted genomic DNA was distributed evenly across all wells of several immunoSEQ 96-well plates, and each plate served as one replicate. For sorted subsets, approximately 0.2 ug of genomic DNA, equivalent to some 30,000 T cell genomes, went into each replicate PCR. The purified libraries were quantified using a Qubit 3.0 fluorometer, sized with a Bioanalyzer 2100, and then quantified again using the KAPA Library Quantification kit. Each immunoSEQ 96-well plate was sequenced on its own single-read 150-cycle Illumina NextSeq 550 flow cell. On the authors' methods: Because the immunoSEQ output held only junctional sequences and lacked quality scores, the filtering could not match the filtering applied to full-length reads. Sequences were annotated with PyIR, a Python wrapper for IgBLAST v1.9, using IMGT germline references to assign V/J genes and CDR3. Reads were filtered out if the reads had weak V/J assignments (E-value above 1e-6), no CDR3, stop codons, out-of-frame junctions, or ambiguous translated residues. V3J clonotypes were defined as sequences sharing an identical inferred V gene, J gene, and CDR3 amino acid sequence. Percentage overlap between repertoires was computed as shared unique clonotypes divided by the size of the smaller repertoire. Richness of each repertoire was evaluated using RTK rarefaction, the Chao1 estimator, and Recon v2.1 estimates of unobserved clonotypes. OLGA was used to compute generation probabilities for all TCRbeta clonotypes that the gDNA method yielded from a handful of donors. TCRdb stores this immuneACCESS table with in-frame sequences only. Part of the clones is absent; in the studies checked, under half of the shortfall reflects unresolved V genes, and no reason is known for the rest. The D gene and trimming were derived from the DNA, and the V and J assignments and clone size from that table. Within this sample are just over 2,000,000 clones, with roughly 94% of them counted one time only. The top ten clones comprise 0.13% of the sample.

The donors were healthy, HIV-negative adults with no recently reported acute infections or vaccinations. Every donor was a Caucasian adult living in Nashville, Tennessee, USA. CD4+ T cells were enriched by magnetic negative selection, after which naive cells were positively selected on CD45RA and the negative fraction was taken as the memory subset. Blood was collected by leukapheresis, and PBMCs were isolated by Ficoll-Histopaque density gradient centrifugation and then cryopreserved in liquid nitrogen vapor phase. Purity and quantity of every magnetically sorted T cell population were checked by analytical flow cytometry. Each sorted fraction had its genomic DNA isolated and then quantified by UV absorbance on a Nanodrop 2000c.

This sequence uses TRBV7-9 and TRBJ1-4, with 7 junctional bases fitting TRBD1. The sample comprised naive CD4+ T cells sorted from blood. Taken with the paper, the label for cell subset or site translates to: CD45RA+ positively selected. The TCR originated in a man in his late teens or twenties in good health. The nucleotide sequence reads TGTGCCAGCAGGCCCACAGGGGTGGAAAAACTGTTTTTT. It translates to CASRPTGVEKLFF.